These T cell receptor beta chains were read from a single sample in a study of vaccination and CD4 T cells after COVID-19. TCRdb called the PCR reads again in MiXCR, with one record for every CDR3 protein. The table records 9,900 or so distinct CDR3 sequences, around 73% of them present only once. Antigen specificity for these receptors is unknown. Material for sequencing was CD4+ T cells from blood, cultured in vitro. The receptors derive from a human donor who had recovered from COVID-19. Each CDR3 is given with its conserved first and last residue. The D gene is left open where the match is weak. Rows give clone size only sometimes, using once, few, many, or a class for an expanded clone.

j_gene: TRBJ2-7; d_gene: TRBD2; abundance: few; v_gene: TRBV20-1; CDR3aa: CSAQIAGGGNEQYF; CDR3nt: TGCAGTGCTCAAATAGCGGGAGGGGGGAACGAGCAGTACTTC
j_gene: TRBJ2-7; d_gene: TRBD1; abundance: NA; v_gene: TRBV10-3; CDR3aa: CAIMETGFGYEQYF; CDR3nt: TGTGCCATCATGGAGACAGGGTTTGGATACGAGCAGTACTTC
j_gene: TRBJ2-2; d_gene: TRBD2; abundance: NA; v_gene: TRBV24-1; CDR3aa: CATSDGLAGGSTGELFF; CDR3nt: TGTGCCACCAGTGACGGACTAGCGGGAGGATCCACCGGGGAGCTGTTTTTT
j_gene: TRBJ2-7; d_gene: NA; abundance: NA; v_gene: TRBV6-5; CDR3aa: CASSYSGSRAYEQYF; CDR3nt: TGTGCCAGCAGTTACTCAGGGTCTAGAGCCTACGAGCAGTACTTC
j_gene: TRBJ2-1; d_gene: NA; abundance: NA; v_gene: TRBV7-9; CDR3aa: CASSSPGPGRSYNEQFF; CDR3nt: TGTGCCAGCAGCTCCCCGGGGCCCGGGCGGTCCTACAATGAGCAGTTCTTC
j_gene: TRBJ2-4; d_gene: NA; abundance: NA; v_gene: TRBV20-1; CDR3aa: CSARPRTLIGNIQYF; CDR3nt: TGCAGTGCTAGACCTCGGACCCTAATTGGAAACATTCAGTACTTC
j_gene: TRBJ1-6; d_gene: TRBD1; abundance: NA; v_gene: TRBV6-2/TRBV6-3; CDR3aa: CASKPTTGANSPLHF; CDR3nt: TGTGCCAGCAAGCCGACGACAGGGGCGAATTCACCCCTCCACTTT
j_gene: TRBJ1-1; d_gene: TRBD1; abundance: NA; v_gene: TRBV7-8; CDR3aa: CASRRQGNTEAFF; CDR3nt: TGTGCCAGCAGGAGACAGGGCAACACTGAAGCTTTCTTT
j_gene: TRBJ2-7; d_gene: NA; abundance: NA; v_gene: TRBV15; CDR3aa: CATRTGPYEQYF; CDR3nt: TGTGCCACCAGAACGGGCCCCTACGAGCAGTACTTC
j_gene: TRBJ1-1; d_gene: TRBD1; abundance: NA; v_gene: TRBV20-1; CDR3aa: CSARTGVLVRDTEAFF; CDR3nt: TGCAGTGCCCGGACAGGGGTTTTGGTTCGGGACACTGAAGCTTTCTTT
j_gene: TRBJ2-7; d_gene: NA; abundance: NA; v_gene: TRBV20-1; CDR3aa: CSARVRGEQYF; CDR3nt: TGCAGTGCTAGAGTTCGGGGCGAGCAGTACTTC
j_gene: TRBJ1-3; d_gene: NA; abundance: once; v_gene: TRBV7-2; CDR3aa: CASSEGGARNTIYF; CDR3nt: TGTGCCAGCAGCGAGGGGGGTGCGCGGAACACCATATATTTT
j_gene: TRBJ1-3; d_gene: NA; abundance: few; v_gene: TRBV20-1; CDR3aa: CSAEGPVSGNTIYF; CDR3nt: TGCAGTGCAGAAGGGCCGGTCTCTGGAAACACCATATATTTT
j_gene: TRBJ2-5; d_gene: NA; abundance: NA; v_gene: TRBV6-2/TRBV6-3; CDR3aa: CASSYSLLKETQYF; CDR3nt: TGTGCCAGCAGTTACTCGCTCCTAAAAGAGACCCAGTACTTC
j_gene: TRBJ2-7; d_gene: NA; abundance: NA; v_gene: TRBV5-1; CDR3aa: CASSLVPGPSYEQYF; CDR3nt: TGCGCCAGCAGCTTGGTTCCAGGGCCCTCCTACGAGCAGTACTTC
j_gene: TRBJ1-5; d_gene: TRBD1; abundance: NA; v_gene: TRBV20-1; CDR3aa: CSARDLDRGFLPNQPQHF; CDR3nt: TGCAGTGCTAGAGATTTGGACAGGGGCTTTCTCCCCAATCAGCCCCAGCATTTT
j_gene: TRBJ2-7; d_gene: TRBD2; abundance: NA; v_gene: TRBV6-2/TRBV6-3; CDR3aa: CASASPSGRVYEQYF; CDR3nt: TGTGCCAGCGCAAGCCCTAGCGGGAGGGTTTACGAGCAGTACTTC
j_gene: TRBJ1-1; d_gene: NA; abundance: few; v_gene: TRBV19; CDR3aa: CASMDLNGGDRAFF; CDR3nt: TGTGCCAGTATGGACCTTAACGGGGGCGATAGGGCTTTCTTT
j_gene: TRBJ1-5; d_gene: TRBD1; abundance: NA; v_gene: TRBV20-1; CDR3aa: CSFRQGGQPQHF; CDR3nt: TGCAGTTTCCGACAGGGCGGGCAGCCCCAGCATTTT
j_gene: TRBJ2-1; d_gene: NA; abundance: NA; v_gene: TRBV6-1; CDR3aa: CASSTTSSPYNEQFF; CDR3nt: TGTGCCAGCAGTACTACTAGCTCTCCTTACAATGAGCAGTTCTTC
j_gene: TRBJ2-3; d_gene: NA; abundance: NA; v_gene: TRBV7-6; CDR3aa: CASSLGHPTDTQYF; CDR3nt: TGTGCCAGCAGCTTAGGCCACCCCACAGATACGCAGTATTTT
j_gene: TRBJ2-7; d_gene: TRBD2; abundance: NA; v_gene: TRBV20-1; CDR3aa: CSARDRRAGGREQYF; CDR3nt: TGCAGTGCTAGAGATCGGCGAGCGGGAGGTCGCGAGCAGTACTTC
j_gene: TRBJ2-1; d_gene: NA; abundance: NA; v_gene: TRBV24-1; CDR3aa: CATSDLNYNEQFF; CDR3nt: TGTGCCACCAGTGACCTCAACTACAATGAGCAGTTCTTC